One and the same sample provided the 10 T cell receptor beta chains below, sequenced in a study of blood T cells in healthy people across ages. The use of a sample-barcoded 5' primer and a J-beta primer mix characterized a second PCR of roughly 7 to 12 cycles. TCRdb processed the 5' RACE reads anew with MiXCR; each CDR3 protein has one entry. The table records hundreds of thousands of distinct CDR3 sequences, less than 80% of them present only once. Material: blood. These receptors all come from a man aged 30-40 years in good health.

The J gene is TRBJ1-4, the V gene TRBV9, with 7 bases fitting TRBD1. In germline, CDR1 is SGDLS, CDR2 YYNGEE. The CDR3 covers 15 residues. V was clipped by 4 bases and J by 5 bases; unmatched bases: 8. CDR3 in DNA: TGTGCCAGCAGCCAAGGGACAGCAAAGAATGAAAAACTGTTTTTT. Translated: CASSQGTAKNEKLFF.

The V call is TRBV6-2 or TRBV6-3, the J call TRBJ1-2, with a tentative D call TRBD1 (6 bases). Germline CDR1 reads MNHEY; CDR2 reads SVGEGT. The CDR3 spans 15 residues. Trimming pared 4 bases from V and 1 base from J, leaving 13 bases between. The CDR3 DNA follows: TGTGCCAGCAGTTCCCGGACAGCTCTTAACTATGGCTACACCTTC. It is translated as CASSSRTALNYGYTF.

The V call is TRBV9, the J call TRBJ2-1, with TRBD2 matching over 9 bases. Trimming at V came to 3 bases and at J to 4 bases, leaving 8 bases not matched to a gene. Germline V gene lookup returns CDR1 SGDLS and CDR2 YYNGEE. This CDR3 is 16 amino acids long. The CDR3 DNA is TGTGCCAGCAGCGCCATGGGTAGCGGGGGATACAATGAGCAGTTCTTC. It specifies CASSAMGSGGYNEQFF.

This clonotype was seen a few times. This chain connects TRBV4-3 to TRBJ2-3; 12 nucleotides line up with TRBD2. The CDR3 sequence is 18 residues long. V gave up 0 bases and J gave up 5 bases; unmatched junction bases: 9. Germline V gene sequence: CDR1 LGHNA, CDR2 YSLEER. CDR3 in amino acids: CASSQELWTSGVGDTQYF. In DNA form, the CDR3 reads TGCGCCAGCAGCCAAGAACTCTGGACTAGCGGGGTTGGAGATACGCAGTATTTT.

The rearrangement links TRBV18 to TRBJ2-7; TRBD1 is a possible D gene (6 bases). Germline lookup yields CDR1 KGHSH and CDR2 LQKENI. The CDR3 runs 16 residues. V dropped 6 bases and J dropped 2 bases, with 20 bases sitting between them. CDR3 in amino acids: CASSLQNTGSAYEQYF. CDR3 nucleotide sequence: TGTGCCAGCTCCCTCCAAAATACAGGGTCAGCCTACGAGCAGTACTTC.

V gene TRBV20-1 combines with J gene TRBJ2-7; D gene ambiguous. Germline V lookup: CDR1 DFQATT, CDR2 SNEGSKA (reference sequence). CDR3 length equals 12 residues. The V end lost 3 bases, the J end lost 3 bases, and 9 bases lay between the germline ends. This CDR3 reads CSARSQDYEQYF. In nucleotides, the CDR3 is TGCAGTGCTAGGTCCCAGGACTACGAGCAGTACTTC.

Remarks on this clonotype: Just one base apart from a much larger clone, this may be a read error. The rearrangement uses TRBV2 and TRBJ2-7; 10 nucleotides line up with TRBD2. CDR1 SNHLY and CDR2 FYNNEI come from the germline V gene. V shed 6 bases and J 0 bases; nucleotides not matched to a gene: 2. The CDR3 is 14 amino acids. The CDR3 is CASRLAGGSYEQYF. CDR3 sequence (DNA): TGTGCCAGCAGGTTAGCGGGGGGCTCCTACGAGCAGTACTTC.

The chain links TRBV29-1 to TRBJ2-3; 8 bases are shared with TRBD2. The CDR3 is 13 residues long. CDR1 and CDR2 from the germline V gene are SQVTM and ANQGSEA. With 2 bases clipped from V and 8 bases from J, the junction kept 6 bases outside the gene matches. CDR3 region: CSVETGGDSTQYF. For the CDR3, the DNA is TGCAGCGTTGAAACGGGAGGGGATTCTACGCAGTATTTT.

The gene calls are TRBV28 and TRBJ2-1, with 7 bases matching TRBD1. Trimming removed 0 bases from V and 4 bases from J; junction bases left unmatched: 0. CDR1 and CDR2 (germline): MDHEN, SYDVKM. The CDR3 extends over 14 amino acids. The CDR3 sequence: CASSLWGQYNEQFF. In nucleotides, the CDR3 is TGTGCCAGCAGTTTATGGGGACAGTACAATGAGCAGTTCTTC.

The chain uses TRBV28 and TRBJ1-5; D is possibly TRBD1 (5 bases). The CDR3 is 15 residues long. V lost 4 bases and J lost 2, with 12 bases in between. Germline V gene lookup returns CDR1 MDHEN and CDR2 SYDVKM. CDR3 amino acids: CASSWDRGRNQPQHF. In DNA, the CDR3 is TGTGCCAGCAGTTGGGATCGGGGCCGCAATCAGCCCCAGCATTTT.